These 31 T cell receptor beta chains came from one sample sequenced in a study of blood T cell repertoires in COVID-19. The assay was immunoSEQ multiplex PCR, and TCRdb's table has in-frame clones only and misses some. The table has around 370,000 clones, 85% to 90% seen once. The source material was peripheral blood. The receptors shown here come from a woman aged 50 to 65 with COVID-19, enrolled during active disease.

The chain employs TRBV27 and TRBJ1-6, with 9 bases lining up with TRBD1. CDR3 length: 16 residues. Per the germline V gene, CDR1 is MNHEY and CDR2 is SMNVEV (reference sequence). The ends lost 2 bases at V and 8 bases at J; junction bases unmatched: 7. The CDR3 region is CASSLAGDRVYSPLHF. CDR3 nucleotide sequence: TGTGCCAGCAGTTTAGCTGGGGACAGGGTCTATTCACCCCTCCACTTT.

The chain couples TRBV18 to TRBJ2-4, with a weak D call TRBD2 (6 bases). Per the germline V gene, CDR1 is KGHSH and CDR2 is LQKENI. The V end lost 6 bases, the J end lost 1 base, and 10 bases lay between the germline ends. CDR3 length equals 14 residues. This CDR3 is CASSPGVAKNIQYF. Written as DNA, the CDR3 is TGTGCCAGCTCTCCGGGGGTGGCCAAAAACATTCAGTACTTC.

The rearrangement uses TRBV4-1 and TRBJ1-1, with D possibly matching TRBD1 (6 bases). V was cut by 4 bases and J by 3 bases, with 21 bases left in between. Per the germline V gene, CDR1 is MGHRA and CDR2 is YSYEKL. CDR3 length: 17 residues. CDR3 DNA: TGCGCCAGCAGCCGTCGAACAGGGAACAACCCGGACACTGAAGCTTTCTTT. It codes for CASSRRTGNNPDTEAFF.

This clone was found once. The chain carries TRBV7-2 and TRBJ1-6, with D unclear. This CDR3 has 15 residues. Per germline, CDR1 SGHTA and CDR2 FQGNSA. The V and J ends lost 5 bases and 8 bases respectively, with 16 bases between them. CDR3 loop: CASSLNMGIDSPLHF. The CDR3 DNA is TGTGCCAGCAGCCTCAACATGGGCATTGATTCACCCCTCCACTTT.

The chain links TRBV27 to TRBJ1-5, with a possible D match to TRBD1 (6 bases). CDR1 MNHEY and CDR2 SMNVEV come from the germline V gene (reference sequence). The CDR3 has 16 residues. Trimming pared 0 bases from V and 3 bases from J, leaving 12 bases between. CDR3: CASSLSSGTINQPQHF. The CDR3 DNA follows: TGTGCCAGCAGTTTATCGTCTGGGACAATCAATCAGCCCCAGCATTTT.

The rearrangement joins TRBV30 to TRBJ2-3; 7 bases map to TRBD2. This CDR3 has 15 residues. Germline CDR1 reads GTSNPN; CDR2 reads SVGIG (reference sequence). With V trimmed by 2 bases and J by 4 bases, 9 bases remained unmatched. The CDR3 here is CAWSKAGESPDTQYF. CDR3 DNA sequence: TGTGCCTGGAGTAAGGCGGGAGAGTCCCCAGATACGCAGTATTTT.

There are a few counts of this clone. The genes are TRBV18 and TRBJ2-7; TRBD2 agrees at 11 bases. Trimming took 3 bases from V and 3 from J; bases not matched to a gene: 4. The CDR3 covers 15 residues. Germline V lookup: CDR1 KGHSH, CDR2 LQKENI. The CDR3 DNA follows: TGTGCCAGCTCACCCCGACTAGCGGGAATCTACGAGCAGTACTTC. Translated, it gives CASSPRLAGIYEQYF.

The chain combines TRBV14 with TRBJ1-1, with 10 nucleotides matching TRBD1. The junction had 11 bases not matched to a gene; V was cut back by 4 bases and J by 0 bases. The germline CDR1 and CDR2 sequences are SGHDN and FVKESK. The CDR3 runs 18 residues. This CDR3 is CASSPRVPGQGLNTEAFF. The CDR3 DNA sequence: TGTGCCAGCAGCCCAAGAGTACCGGGACAGGGGTTGAACACTGAAGCTTTCTTT. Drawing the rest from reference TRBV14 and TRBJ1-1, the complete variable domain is EAGVTQFPSHSVIEKGQTVTLRCDPISGHDNLYWYRRVMGKEIKFLLHFVKESKQDESGMPNNRFLAERTGGTYSTLKVQPAELEDSGVYFCASSPRVPGQGLNTEAFFGQGTRLTVV.

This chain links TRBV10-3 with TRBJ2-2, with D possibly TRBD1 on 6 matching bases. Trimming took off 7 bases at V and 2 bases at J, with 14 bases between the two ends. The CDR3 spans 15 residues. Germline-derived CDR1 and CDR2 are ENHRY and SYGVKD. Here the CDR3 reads CAITPGQSNTGELFF. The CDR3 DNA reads TGTGCCATCACGCCCGGACAGTCAAACACCGGGGAGCTGTTTTTT.

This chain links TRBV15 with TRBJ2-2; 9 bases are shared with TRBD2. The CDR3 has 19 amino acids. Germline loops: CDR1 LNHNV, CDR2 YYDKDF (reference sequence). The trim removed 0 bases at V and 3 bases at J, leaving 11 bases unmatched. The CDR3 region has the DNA TGTGCCACCAGCAGAGATACCTATCTTACTAGCGGGTACACCGGGGAGCTGTTTTTT. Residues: CATSRDTYLTSGYTGELFF.

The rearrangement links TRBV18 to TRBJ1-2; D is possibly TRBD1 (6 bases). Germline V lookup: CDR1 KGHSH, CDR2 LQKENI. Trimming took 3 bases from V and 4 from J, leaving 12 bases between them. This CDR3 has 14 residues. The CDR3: CASSPNDRIYGYTF. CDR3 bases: TGTGCCAGCTCACCTAATGACAGGATCTATGGCTACACCTTC.

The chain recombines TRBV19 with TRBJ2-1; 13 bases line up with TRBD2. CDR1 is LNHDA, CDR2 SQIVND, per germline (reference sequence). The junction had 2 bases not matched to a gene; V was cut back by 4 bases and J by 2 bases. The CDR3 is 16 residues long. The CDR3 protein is CASSTGTSGTYNEQFF. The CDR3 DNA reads TGTGCCAGTAGTACAGGGACTAGCGGGACCTACAATGAGCAGTTCTTC.

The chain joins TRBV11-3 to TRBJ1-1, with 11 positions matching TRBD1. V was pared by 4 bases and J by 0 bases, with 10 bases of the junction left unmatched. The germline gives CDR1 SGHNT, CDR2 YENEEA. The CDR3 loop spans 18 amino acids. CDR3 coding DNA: TGTGCCAGCAGCTCCTCGGACAGGGGGCGTGATGTGAACACTGAAGCTTTCTTT. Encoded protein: CASSSSDRGRDVNTEAFF.

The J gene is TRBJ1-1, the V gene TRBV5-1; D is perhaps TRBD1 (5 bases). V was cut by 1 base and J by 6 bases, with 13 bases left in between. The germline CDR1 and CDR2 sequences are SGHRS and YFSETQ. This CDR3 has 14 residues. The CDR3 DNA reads TGCGCCAGCAGCTTGCAGCAGGGCCCTCCTGAAGCTTTCTTT. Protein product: CASSLQQGPPEAFF.

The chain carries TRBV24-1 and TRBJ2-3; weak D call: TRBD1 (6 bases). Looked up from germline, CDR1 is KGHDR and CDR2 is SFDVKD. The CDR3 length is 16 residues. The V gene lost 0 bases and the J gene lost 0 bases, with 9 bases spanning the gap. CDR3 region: CATSDLLTGSTDTQYF. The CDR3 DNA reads TGTGCCACCAGTGATTTGTTGACAGGTAGCACAGATACGCAGTATTTT.

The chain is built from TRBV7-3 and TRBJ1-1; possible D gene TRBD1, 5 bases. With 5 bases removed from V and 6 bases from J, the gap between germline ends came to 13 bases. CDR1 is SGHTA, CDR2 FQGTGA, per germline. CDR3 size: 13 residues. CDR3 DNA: TGTGCCAGCAGCGCACCCGGGGGTTCTGAAGCTTTCTTT. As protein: CASSAPGGSEAFF. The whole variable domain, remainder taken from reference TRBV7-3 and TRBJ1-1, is GAGVSQTPSNKVTEKGKYVELRCDPISGHTALYWYRQSLGQGPEFLIYFQGTGAADDSGLPNDRFFAVRPEGSVSTLKIQRTERGDSAVYLCASSAPGGSEAFFGQGTRLTVV.

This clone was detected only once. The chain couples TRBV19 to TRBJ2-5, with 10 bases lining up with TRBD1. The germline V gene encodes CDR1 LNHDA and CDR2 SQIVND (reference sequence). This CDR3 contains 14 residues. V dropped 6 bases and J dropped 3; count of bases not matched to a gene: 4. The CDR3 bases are TGTGCCAGTAGGAGGGACAGGGGCAAAGAGACCCAGTACTTC. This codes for CASRRDRGKETQYF.

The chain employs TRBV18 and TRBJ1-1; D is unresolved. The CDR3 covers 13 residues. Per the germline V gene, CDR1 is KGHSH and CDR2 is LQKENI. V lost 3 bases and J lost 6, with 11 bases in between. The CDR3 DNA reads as TGTGCCAGCTCACCCTCCCGGGAGGCTGAAGCTTTCTTT. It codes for CASSPSREAEAFF.

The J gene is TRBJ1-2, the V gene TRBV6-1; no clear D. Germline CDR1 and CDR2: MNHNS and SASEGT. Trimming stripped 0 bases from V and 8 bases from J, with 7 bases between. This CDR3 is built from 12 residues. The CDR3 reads CASSEAAGGYTF. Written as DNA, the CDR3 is TGTGCCAGCAGTGAAGCTGCGGGCGGCTACACCTTC.

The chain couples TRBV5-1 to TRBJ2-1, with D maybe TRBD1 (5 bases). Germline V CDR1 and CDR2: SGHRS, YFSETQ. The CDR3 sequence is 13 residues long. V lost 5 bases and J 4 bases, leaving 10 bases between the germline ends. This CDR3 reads CASSHTGYNEQFF. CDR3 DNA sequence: TGCGCCAGCAGTCATACAGGTTACAATGAGCAGTTCTTC. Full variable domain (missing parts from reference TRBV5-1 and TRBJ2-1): KAGVTQTPRYLIKTRGQQVTLSCSPISGHRSVSWYQQTPGQGLQFLFEYFSETQRNKGNFPGRFSGRQFSNSRSEMNVSTLELGDSALYLCASSHTGYNEQFFGPGTRLTVL.

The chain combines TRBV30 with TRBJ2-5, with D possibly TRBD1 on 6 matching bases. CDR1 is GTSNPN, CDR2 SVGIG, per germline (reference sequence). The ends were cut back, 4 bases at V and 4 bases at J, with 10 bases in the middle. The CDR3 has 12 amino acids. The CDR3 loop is CAWTEGGETQYF. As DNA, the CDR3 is TGTGCCTGGACAGAAGGGGGAGAGACCCAGTACTTC.

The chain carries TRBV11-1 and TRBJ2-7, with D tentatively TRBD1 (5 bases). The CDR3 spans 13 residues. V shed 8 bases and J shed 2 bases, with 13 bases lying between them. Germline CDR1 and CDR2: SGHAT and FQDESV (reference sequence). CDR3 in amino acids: CASGSTEAYEQYF. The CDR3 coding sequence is TGTGCCAGCGGATCGACAGAAGCCTACGAGCAGTACTTC.

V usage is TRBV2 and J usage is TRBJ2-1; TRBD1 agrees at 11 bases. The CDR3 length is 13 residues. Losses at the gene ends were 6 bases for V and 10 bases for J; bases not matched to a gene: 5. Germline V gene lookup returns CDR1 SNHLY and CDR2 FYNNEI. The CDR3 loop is CASSGQGAWEQFF. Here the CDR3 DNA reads TGTGCCAGCAGCGGACAGGGGGCCTGGGAGCAGTTCTTC. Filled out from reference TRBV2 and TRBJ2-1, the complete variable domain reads EPEVTQTPSHQVTQMGQEVILRCVPISNHLYFYWYRQILGQKVEFLVSFYNNEISEKSEIFDDQFSVERPDGSNFTLKIRSTKLEDSAMYFCASSGQGAWEQFFGPGTRLTVL.

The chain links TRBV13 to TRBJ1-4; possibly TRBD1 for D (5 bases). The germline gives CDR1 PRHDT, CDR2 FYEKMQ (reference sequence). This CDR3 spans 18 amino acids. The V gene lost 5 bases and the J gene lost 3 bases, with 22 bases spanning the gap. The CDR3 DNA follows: TGTGCCAGCAGCCCCCAAAGGGAGGGGATTAGGGCTAATGAAAAACTGTTTTTT. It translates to CASSPQREGIRANEKLFF.

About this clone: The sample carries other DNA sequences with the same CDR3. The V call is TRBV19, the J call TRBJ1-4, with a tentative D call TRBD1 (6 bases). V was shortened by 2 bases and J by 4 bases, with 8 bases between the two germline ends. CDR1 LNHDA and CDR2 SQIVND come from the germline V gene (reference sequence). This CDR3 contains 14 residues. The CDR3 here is CASSIRRGNEKLFF. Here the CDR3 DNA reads TGTGCCAGTAGTATACGCAGGGGTAATGAAAAACTGTTTTTT.

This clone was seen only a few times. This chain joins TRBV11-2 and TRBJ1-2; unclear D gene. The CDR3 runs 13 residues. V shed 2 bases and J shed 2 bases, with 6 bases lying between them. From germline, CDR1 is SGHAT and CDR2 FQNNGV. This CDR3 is CASSLRRNYGYTF. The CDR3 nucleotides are TGTGCCAGCAGCTTAAGGCGGAACTATGGCTACACCTTC.

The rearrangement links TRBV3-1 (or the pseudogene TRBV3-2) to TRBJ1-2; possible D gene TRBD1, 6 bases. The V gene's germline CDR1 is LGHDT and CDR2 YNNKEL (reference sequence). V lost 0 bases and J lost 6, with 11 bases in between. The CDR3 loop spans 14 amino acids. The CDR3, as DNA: TGTGCCAGCAGCCAAGATGGGGGCGTGGATGGCTACACCTTC. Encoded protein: CASSQDGGVDGYTF.

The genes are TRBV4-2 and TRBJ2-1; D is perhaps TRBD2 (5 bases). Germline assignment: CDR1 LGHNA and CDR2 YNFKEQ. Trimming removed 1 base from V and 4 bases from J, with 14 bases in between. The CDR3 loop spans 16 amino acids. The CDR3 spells CASSQAFGLGYNEQFF. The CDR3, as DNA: TGTGCCAGCAGCCAAGCTTTCGGACTTGGGTACAATGAGCAGTTCTTC.

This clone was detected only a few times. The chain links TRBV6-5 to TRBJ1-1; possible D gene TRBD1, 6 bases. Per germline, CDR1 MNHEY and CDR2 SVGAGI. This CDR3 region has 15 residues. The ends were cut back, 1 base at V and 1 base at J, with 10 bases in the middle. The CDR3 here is CASSYFPGANTEAFF. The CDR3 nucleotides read TGTGCCAGCAGTTACTTCCCAGGGGCGAACACTGAAGCTTTCTTT.

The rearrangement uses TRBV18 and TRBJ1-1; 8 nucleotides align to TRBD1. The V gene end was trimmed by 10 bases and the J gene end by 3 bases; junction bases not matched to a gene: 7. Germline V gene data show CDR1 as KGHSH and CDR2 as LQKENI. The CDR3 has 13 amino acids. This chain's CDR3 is CATAPGQDTEAFF. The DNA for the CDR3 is TGTGCCACCGCTCCGGGACAGGACACTGAAGCTTTCTTT.

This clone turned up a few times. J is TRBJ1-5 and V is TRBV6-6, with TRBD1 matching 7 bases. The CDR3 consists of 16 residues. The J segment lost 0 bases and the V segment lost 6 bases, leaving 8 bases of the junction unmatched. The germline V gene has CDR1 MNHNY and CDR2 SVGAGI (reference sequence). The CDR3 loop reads CASSTQGTRSNQPQHF. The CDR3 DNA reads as TGTGCCAGCAGCACACAGGGGACTCGTAGCAATCAGCCCCAGCATTTT.